This TCR beta chain was identified in a study of cytomegalovirus exposure and HLA in healthy donors. Study as a whole: Some 90 million unique TCRs from HLA-typed donors were held in an early data release.

This clone has ten or more counts. Its target is not known. Germline V lookup: CDR1 ENHRY, CDR2 SYGVKD. V gave up 2 bases and J gave up 8 bases, with 12 bases separating them. CDR3 length equals 13 residues. PCR was performed using 60 Vbeta and 13 Jbeta primers. Data came from immunoSEQ multiplex PCR; TCRdb stores just in-frame clones and leaves some out. The sample includes approximately 150,000 clones, about three fifths of them seen just once. Findings and limits, study-wide: The classifier was said to identify cytomegalovirus status with high specificity and sensitivity. An observed cluster of highly shared sequence variants was recorded as a likely sequencing artifact. Productive rates of about 90% or about 30% were seen for most TCR beta V segments in an earlier analysis.

Source material: PBMCs. The genes are TRBV10-3 and TRBJ1-1, with D possibly TRBD1 on 6 matching bases. This TCR was recovered from a woman aged 60 to 75 in good health and CMV-seropositive. CDR3 region: CAISEDAGEEAFF. The CDR3 nucleotides are TGTGCCATCAGTGAGGATGCAGGGGAAGAAGCTTTCTTT.